This T cell receptor (beta chain) was identified during a study of CD8+ T cells in alopecia areata. In each case, RNA was isolated and then reverse transcribed into cDNA as the sequencing template. The table came from immunoSEQ multiplex PCR; TCRdb's copy has only in-frame clones and leaves some out. The profile shows about 110,000 clones, 50% to 60% of them singletons. The CDR3 spans 15 residues. Germline V gives CDR1 SEHNR, CDR2 FQNEAQ (reference sequence). Losses at the gene ends were 5 bases for V and 4 bases for J; bases not matched to a gene: 4. The clonotype originates from a human donor with alopecia areata. The specimen was NKG2D-low CD8+ T cells sorted from blood. V and J are TRBV7-9 and TRBJ2-1; TRBD2 agrees at 11 bases. CDR3: CASSKTSGGYNEQFF. CDR3 coding DNA: TGTGCCAGCAGCAAAACTAGCGGGGGATACAATGAGCAGTTCTTC.